These 13 T cell receptor beta chains were sequenced from one sample in a study of blood T cell repertoires in COVID-19. Method: immunoSEQ multiplex PCR; TCRdb's copy keeps in-frame clones and lacks some. The sample shows about 160,000 clones, 92% of them seen only once. Sequencing was done on a sample of peripheral blood. The receptor set was obtained from a man aged 25 to 40 with COVID-19, enrolled during active disease.

The chain uses TRBV5-1 and TRBJ2-2; weak D call: TRBD2 (5 bases). Trimming left V 1 base short and J 3 bases short, with 10 bases between. The CDR3 is 15 residues long. Germline V lookup: CDR1 SGHRS, CDR2 YFSETQ. The CDR3 loop is CASSLLRADTGELFF. CDR3 coding DNA: TGCGCCAGCAGCTTGCTACGAGCGGACACCGGGGAGCTGTTTTTT.

V gene TRBV6-5 combines with J gene TRBJ2-3; D perhaps matches TRBD1 (5 bases). Trimming stripped 4 bases from V and 1 base from J, with 9 bases between. The CDR3 runs 14 residues. The germline CDR1 and CDR2 sequences are MNHEY and SVGAGI. The CDR3 DNA reads TGTGCCAGCAGTTTCAGGGTGGGCACAGATACGCAGTATTTT. It specifies CASSFRVGTDTQYF.

The chain employs TRBV13 and TRBJ1-2; possible D gene TRBD1, 5 bases. The CDR3 has 15 amino acids. Per germline, CDR1 PRHDT and CDR2 FYEKMQ (reference sequence). The germline V and J ends were trimmed by 3 bases and 6 bases, with 17 bases remaining between them. Here the CDR3 reads CASSFAGGGTHGYTF. The CDR3 DNA sequence: TGTGCCAGCAGCTTCGCGGGGGGAGGAACGCATGGCTACACCTTC. Together with reference TRBV13 and TRBJ1-2, the CDR3 gives the full variable domain: AAGVIQSPRHLIKEKRETATLKCYPIPRHDTVYWYQQGPGQDPQFLISFYEKMQSDKGSIPDRFSAQQFSDYHSELNMSSLELGDSALYFCASSFAGGGTHGYTFGSGTRLTVV.

The chain uses TRBV5-6 and TRBJ2-7, with D possibly TRBD1 on 6 matching bases. V lost 2 bases and J 3 bases, leaving 9 bases between the germline ends. CDR1 SGHDT and CDR2 YYEEEE come from the germline V gene. The CDR3 is 13 residues long. CDR3 residues: CASSFGTHYEQYF. CDR3 bases: TGTGCCAGCAGCTTCGGGACACACTACGAGCAGTACTTC.

This chain links TRBV7-2 with TRBJ1-2; 7 nucleotides align to TRBD1. CDR1 and CDR2 (germline): SGHTA, FQGNSA. V was pared by 0 bases and J by 0 bases, with 10 bases of the junction left unmatched. The CDR3 spans 18 residues. The DNA of the CDR3 is TGTGCCAGCAGCTTAGCGCTAATCCGACAGGGAGCTAACTATGGCTACACCTTC. Its protein is CASSLALIRQGANYGYTF.

V and J are TRBV4-1 and TRBJ2-3; D gene ambiguous. Trimming shortened V by 3 bases and J by 1 base, and 17 bases separated the two germline ends. Germline V gene sequence: CDR1 MGHRA, CDR2 YSYEKL. There are 17 residues in the CDR3. The CDR3 bases are TGCGCCAGCAGCCAGGTCGAGACTCCTTGGGGCACAGATACGCAGTATTTT. Protein product: CASSQVETPWGTDTQYF.

This clone was seen ten or more times. The rearrangement joins TRBV28 to TRBJ2-1, with 10 nucleotides matching TRBD2. The V gene's germline CDR1 is MDHEN and CDR2 SYDVKM. The CDR3 has 17 amino acids. V was clipped by 3 bases and J by 1 base; unmatched bases: 6. The CDR3 here is CASSFPSGGESYNEQFF. The CDR3 DNA sequence: TGTGCCAGCAGTTTCCCTAGCGGGGGAGAGTCCTACAATGAGCAGTTCTTC.

This chain uses TRBV7-3 with TRBJ2-1, with D hard to call. The CDR3 spans 16 residues. Deletions cut 5 bases from V and 0 bases from J, with 14 bases between. Germline CDR1 is SGHTA and CDR2 is FQGTGA. The CDR3 reads CASSPTSASSYNEQFF. The CDR3 region has the DNA TGTGCCAGCAGCCCCACCTCCGCGAGCTCCTACAATGAGCAGTTCTTC.

The genes are TRBV5-6 and TRBJ2-3; 12 nucleotides match TRBD2. J was trimmed by 8 bases and V by 3 bases; bases with no gene match: 13. Germline CDR1 is SGHDT and CDR2 is YYEEEE. The CDR3 length is 17 residues. CDR3 sequence: CASSWGGLAGFQGTQYF. Here the CDR3 DNA reads TGTGCCAGCAGCTGGGGGGGACTAGCGGGTTTTCAAGGTACGCAGTATTTT.

V and J are TRBV14 and TRBJ2-4; 15 nucleotides align to TRBD2. CDR1 is SGHDN and CDR2 is FVKESK in the germline V gene. The CDR3 sequence is 20 residues long. Losses at the gene ends were 1 base for V and 0 bases for J; bases not matched to a gene: 7. CDR3 in amino acids: CASSQGGLAGGPLAKNIQYF. The CDR3 bases are TGTGCCAGCAGCCAAGGGGGACTAGCGGGAGGACCTCTAGCCAAAAACATTCAGTACTTC.

The J gene is TRBJ1-3, the V gene TRBV5-4; weak D call: TRBD1 (6 bases). Between the trimmed V and J ends, which lost 3 bases and 7 bases, there was a span of 11 bases. Germline V gene data show CDR1 as SGHNT and CDR2 as YYREEE (reference sequence). The CDR3 runs 13 residues. CDR3 DNA: TGTGCCAGCAGCTCCAGGGACACCAACACCATATATTTT. This encodes CASSSRDTNTIYF.

The V and J genes are TRBV18 and TRBJ2-1; the D gene is possibly TRBD2 (6 bases). Trimming removed 1 base at V and 5 bases at J, with 12 bases between. The CDR3 is 15 residues long. The germline V gene encodes CDR1 KGHSH and CDR2 LQKENI. The CDR3 DNA reads TGTGCCAGCTCACCACTGAGCGGGTTTAACAATGAGCAGTTCTTC. Encoded protein: CASSPLSGFNNEQFF. Drawing the rest from reference TRBV18 and TRBJ2-1, the complete variable domain is NAGVMQNPRHLVRRRGQEARLRCSPMKGHSHVYWYRQLPEEGLKFMVYLQKENIIDESGMPKERFSAEFPKEGPSILRIQQVVRGDSAAYFCASSPLSGFNNEQFFGPGTRLTVL.

V gene TRBV29-1 combines with J gene TRBJ1-1; D possibly corresponds to TRBD1 (5 bases). The CDR3 consists of 13 residues. Trimming took off 7 bases at V and 4 bases at J, with 16 bases between the two ends. Germline-derived CDR1 and CDR2 are SQVTM and ANQGSEA. The CDR3 DNA reads as TGCAGCGCCCAGCAGCAGGGAGGCACTGAAGCTTTCTTT. Translating it yields CSAQQQGGTEAFF.